Below, 31 T cell receptor beta chains from the same sample are listed, as sequenced in a study of shared clonotypes between healthy human individuals. Generated by immunoSEQ multiplex PCR, the TCRdb table keeps only in-frame clones and is missing some. The sample holds over a million clones, around three quarters seen once. Sequenced input: memory CD4+ T cells from PBMCs. Regarding subset: CD45RA-negative fraction. Source of these receptors: a man aged 18 to 29 in good health. Some clones in this sample may be carry-over from other donors' samples.

The chain links TRBV9 to TRBJ2-1; no clear D. V was shortened by 3 bases and J by 4 bases, with 11 bases between the two germline ends. The CDR3 totals 14 residues. In germline, CDR1 is SGDLS, CDR2 YYNGEE. The CDR3 loop is CASSASAYYNEQFF. CDR3 nucleotide sequence: TGTGCCAGCAGCGCAAGCGCTTATTACAATGAGCAGTTCTTC.

This clone occurred a few times. This chain links TRBV28 with TRBJ1-6, with TRBD1 matching 10 bases. Trimming removed 5 bases from V and 10 bases from J; junction bases left unmatched: 5. The CDR3 runs to 14 residues. Germline assignment: CDR1 MDHEN and CDR2 SYDVKM. CDR3 DNA: TGTGCCAGCAGTGGGGGGACAGGGGTGTCACCCCTCCACTTT. Protein product: CASSGGTGVSPLHF.

In regard to this clone: Other nucleotide sequences from this sample produce the same CDR3. This chain links TRBV30 with TRBJ1-1; the D is unclear. The CDR3 sequence is 12 residues long. Looked up from germline, CDR1 is GTSNPN and CDR2 is SVGIG (reference sequence). Trimming took 0 bases from V and 0 from J, leaving 2 bases between them. DNA for the CDR3: TGTGCCTGGAGTGTCCTGAACACTGAAGCTTTCTTT. It codes for CAWSVLNTEAFF. The whole variable domain, filled in from reference TRBV30 and TRBJ1-1, reads SQTIHQWPATLVQPVGSPLSLECTVEGTSNPNLYWYRQAAGRGLQLLFYSVGIGQISSEVPQNLSASRPQDRQFILSSKKLLLSDSGFYLCAWSVLNTEAFFGQGTRLTVV.

V and J are TRBV9 and TRBJ2-7; no definite D call. The CDR3 consists of 13 residues. With 1 base removed from V and 6 bases from J, the gap between germline ends came to 11 bases. Germline V gene data show CDR1 as SGDLS and CDR2 as YYNGEE. The CDR3 spells CASSVTPGPEQYF. DNA of the CDR3: TGTGCCAGCAGCGTAACACCCGGTCCCGAGCAGTACTTC. Full variable domain (rest looked up from reference TRBV9 and TRBJ2-7): DSGVTQTPKHLITATGQRVTLRCSPRSGDLSVYWYQQSLDQGLQFLIQYYNGEERAKGNILERFSAQQFPDLHSELNLSSLELGDSALYFCASSVTPGPEQYFGPGTRLTVT.

The gene calls are TRBV29-1 and TRBJ2-3, with TRBD1 identical over 11 bases. CDR3 size: 13 residues. Germline V lookup: CDR1 SQVTM, CDR2 ANQGSEA. V shed 6 bases and J 5 bases; nucleotides not matched to a gene: 4. This chain's CDR3 is CSVADRGRDTQYF. DNA of the CDR3: TGCAGCGTCGCGGACAGGGGGCGAGATACGCAGTATTTT.

Points on this clone: Other DNA variants within this sample encode the same CDR3. This chain links TRBV9 with TRBJ2-3; D remains ambiguous. This CDR3 is 14 amino acids long. Trimming removed 2 bases at V and 1 base at J, with 8 bases between. Germline assignment: CDR1 SGDLS and CDR2 YYNGEE. CDR3 loop: CASSVASGTDTQYF. CDR3 sequence (DNA): TGTGCCAGCAGCGTGGCGAGCGGCACAGATACGCAGTATTTT.

J is TRBJ2-1 and V is TRBV7-3; D not certain. The germline gives CDR1 SGHTA, CDR2 FQGTGA. Trimming removed 3 bases from V and 10 bases from J, with 13 bases in between. The CDR3 consists of 13 residues. This chain's CDR3 is CASSLPGMGEQFF. DNA for the CDR3: TGTGCCAGCAGCTTGCCGGGTATGGGGGAGCAGTTCTTC.

CDR3: CASNEGWSSYEQYF. CDR3 coding DNA: TGTGCCAGTAACGAGGGGTGGAGCTCCTACGAGCAGTACTTC. The chain links TRBV19 to TRBJ2-7; perhaps D is TRBD1 or TRBD2 (5 bases each). The V and J ends lost 7 bases and 0 bases respectively, with 13 bases between them. This CDR3 contains 14 residues. The germline gives CDR1 LNHDA, CDR2 SQIVND (reference sequence). The variable domain in full, completed from reference TRBV19 and TRBJ2-7, reads DGGITQSPKYLFRKEGQNVTLSCEQNLNHDAMYWYRQDPGQGLRLIYYSQIVNDFQKGDIAEGYSVSREKKESFPLTVTSAQKNPTAFYLCASNEGWSSYEQYFGPGTRLTVT.

The V gene is TRBV6-1, the J gene TRBJ2-1; D perhaps matches TRBD1 (6 bases). The CDR3 spans 15 residues. Germline values: CDR1 MNHNS, CDR2 SASEGT. V was pared by 4 bases and J by 0 bases, with 10 bases between. This CDR3 reads CASSVADSSYNEQFF. The CDR3 DNA is TGTGCCAGCAGTGTGGCGGACAGCTCCTACAATGAGCAGTTCTTC.

About this clone: The identical CDR3 is also encoded by other nucleotide sequences in the sample. This chain joins TRBV28 and TRBJ2-7; D may be TRBD2 (6 bases). In germline, CDR1 is MDHEN, CDR2 SYDVKM. The CDR3 runs 13 residues. Trimming removed 3 bases from V and 3 bases from J, with 9 bases in between. This chain's CDR3 is CASSFGGSYEQYF. In nucleotides, the CDR3 is TGTGCCAGCAGTTTCGGGGGAAGCTACGAGCAGTACTTC.

The chain recombines TRBV5-5 with TRBJ2-7, with D possibly being TRBD1 or TRBD2 (5 bases each). CDR1 and CDR2 from the germline V gene are SGHKS and YYEKEE (reference sequence). The CDR3 spans 14 residues. V lost 0 bases and J lost 7, with 14 bases in between. In DNA form, the CDR3 reads TGTGCCAGCAGCTTGGTGGTGGGGGTCGGGGAGCAGTACTTC. It translates to CASSLVVGVGEQYF.

The genes are TRBV7-3 and TRBJ1-4; TRBD1 might be the D (6 bases). Germline V gene lookup returns CDR1 SGHTA and CDR2 FQGTGA. This CDR3 has 19 amino acids. V was cut by 5 bases and J by 0 bases, with 22 bases left in between. CDR3 residues: CASSPIQPGTQATNEKLFF. For the CDR3, the DNA is TGTGCCAGCAGCCCTATACAACCCGGGACACAAGCAACTAATGAAAAACTGTTTTTT. Full variable domain (remainder filled in from reference TRBV7-3 and TRBJ1-4): GAGVSQTPSNKVTEKGKYVELRCDPISGHTALYWYRQSLGQGPEFLIYFQGTGAADDSGLPNDRFFAVRPEGSVSTLKIQRTERGDSAVYLCASSPIQPGTQATNEKLFFGSGTQLSVL.

This rearrangement joins TRBV5-4 to TRBJ2-7; TRBD1 matches 8 bases. Germline V CDR1 and CDR2: SGHNT, YYREEE (reference sequence). The CDR3 contains 14 residues. Trimming took 4 bases from V and 4 from J; bases not matched to a gene: 7. The CDR3 loop is CASSRRDRKYEQYF. CDR3 nucleotide sequence: TGTGCCAGCAGCCGCCGGGACAGGAAATACGAGCAGTACTTC.

V gene TRBV28 combines with J gene TRBJ1-5; D uncertain. CDR3 length: 17 residues. Germline V gene data show CDR1 as MDHEN and CDR2 as SYDVKM. Trimming pared 5 bases from V and 0 bases from J, leaving 17 bases between. The DNA for the CDR3 is TGTGCCAGCAGTCCCTCGGACGGTGAATATAGCAATCAGCCCCAGCATTTT. This encodes CASSPSDGEYSNQPQHF.

V is TRBV12-5 and J is TRBJ1-1; D uncertain. The CDR3 is made up of 14 amino acids. Looked up from germline, CDR1 is LGHNT and CDR2 is FRNRAP. Trimming took off 2 bases at V and 6 bases at J, with 13 bases between the two ends. The CDR3 is CASGLLPGLAEAFF. CDR3 DNA sequence: TGTGCTAGTGGTTTGTTGCCGGGGTTGGCTGAAGCTTTCTTT. Complete variable domain (other parts from reference TRBV12-5 and TRBJ1-1): DARVTQTPRHKVTEMGQEVTMRCQPILGHNTVFWYRQTMMQGLELLAYFRNRAPLDDSGMPKDRFSAEMPDATLATLKIQPSEPRDSAVYFCASGLLPGLAEAFFGQGTRLTVV.

The chain joins TRBV27 to TRBJ1-3; unclear D gene. Trimming cost V 5 bases and J 7 bases, with 12 bases left between them. Germline V gene data show CDR1 as MNHEY and CDR2 as SMNVEV (reference sequence). The CDR3 has 13 amino acids. The CDR3 region has the DNA TGTGCCAGCAGTCCCCGGACCGGGAACACCATATATTTT. This encodes CASSPRTGNTIYF.

This clone has only a few counts. The rearrangement joins TRBV2 to TRBJ2-7; 8 nucleotides match TRBD2. Germline-derived CDR1 and CDR2 are SNHLY and FYNNEI. CDR3 length: 15 residues. J gave up 0 bases and V 6 bases, and 7 bases lay outside the gene matches. The CDR3 sequence: CASRRTSGVSYEQYF. The CDR3 bases are TGTGCCAGCAGACGAACTAGCGGAGTCTCCTACGAGCAGTACTTC. Looking up the rest from reference TRBV2 and TRBJ2-7 gives the full variable domain: EPEVTQTPSHQVTQMGQEVILRCVPISNHLYFYWYRQILGQKVEFLVSFYNNEISEKSEIFDDQFSVERPDGSNFTLKIRSTKLEDSAMYFCASRRTSGVSYEQYFGPGTRLTVT.

The chain carries TRBV5-1 and TRBJ1-2; the D gene is possibly TRBD1 (5 bases). The CDR3 runs to 12 residues. V lost 1 base to trimming and J lost 5 bases, with 6 bases between them. Germline lookup yields CDR1 SGHRS and CDR2 YFSETQ. CDR3 sequence (DNA): TGCGCCAGCAGCTTGCAGGGATATGGCTACACCTTC. Translation: CASSLQGYGYTF. The full variable domain, completed using reference TRBV5-1 and TRBJ1-2, is KAGVTQTPRYLIKTRGQQVTLSCSPISGHRSVSWYQQTPGQGLQFLFEYFSETQRNKGNFPGRFSGRQFSNSRSEMNVSTLELGDSALYLCASSLQGYGYTFGSGTRLTVV.

J is TRBJ1-5 and V is TRBV2, with D possibly being TRBD1 (6 bases). Germline V CDR1 and CDR2: SNHLY, FYNNEI. Trimming stripped 7 bases from V and 1 base from J, with 8 bases between. This CDR3 is built from 13 residues. The CDR3 region is CASTGQSNQPQHF. The DNA for the CDR3 is TGTGCCAGCACAGGACAGAGCAATCAGCCCCAGCATTTT.

V usage is TRBV30 and J usage is TRBJ1-4; D unresolved. With 0 bases removed from V and 16 bases from J, the gap between germline ends came to 15 bases. Germline V gene data show CDR1 as GTSNPN and CDR2 as SVGIG (reference sequence). The CDR3 sequence is 12 residues long. The CDR3 sequence: CAWSVPPGSSFF. CDR3 sequence (DNA): TGTGCCTGGAGTGTACCCCCTGGCAGTTCGTTTTTT.

The V call is TRBV7-8, the J call TRBJ2-3, with TRBD2 matching over 9 bases. Germline-derived CDR1 and CDR2 are SGHVS and FQNEAQ. V lost 1 base and J lost 2; bases outside the gene matches: 10. CDR3 length: 18 residues. The CDR3: CASSLDRPREGLTDTQYF. In DNA form, the CDR3 reads TGTGCCAGCAGCTTAGATCGTCCGCGGGAGGGCCTCACAGATACGCAGTATTTT.

The chain combines TRBV5-5 with TRBJ1-2; no firm D call. Germline CDR1 SGHKS, CDR2 YYEKEE (reference sequence). This CDR3 contains 13 residues. Trimming shortened V by 5 bases and J by 2 bases, and 10 bases separated the two germline ends. As DNA, the CDR3 is TGTGCCAGCAGGCCCACAGAGAACTATGGCTACACCTTC. Translating gives CASRPTENYGYTF.

The gene calls are TRBV11-2 and TRBJ2-7; D possibly corresponds to TRBD2 (7 bases). V lost 8 bases and J lost 2, with 16 bases in between. Germline V gene sequence: CDR1 SGHAT, CDR2 FQNNGV. The CDR3 covers 14 residues. The CDR3 sequence: CASGGLAVPYEQYF. The CDR3 DNA sequence: TGTGCCAGCGGGGGGCTAGCGGTCCCCTACGAGCAGTACTTC.

The rearrangement links TRBV27 to TRBJ2-2; 14 nucleotides align to TRBD2. Germline assignment: CDR1 MNHEY and CDR2 SMNVEV (reference sequence). With V trimmed by 3 bases and J by 13 bases, 7 bases remained unmatched. This CDR3 has 15 amino acids. The CDR3 is CASSFTGTSGSGLFF. The CDR3, as DNA: TGTGCCAGCAGTTTCACCGGGACTAGCGGGAGTGGGCTGTTTTTT.

In this sample, this clone turned up once. V usage is TRBV28 and J usage is TRBJ1-4; D call uncertain. CDR1 is MDHEN, CDR2 SYDVKM, per germline. V gave up 0 bases and J gave up 0 bases, with 14 bases separating them. CDR3 size: 18 residues. CDR3 bases: TGTGCCAGCAGTTTATGGTCCCCACGCGATCCAACTAATGAAAAACTGTTTTTT. The encoded protein is CASSLWSPRDPTNEKLFF.

The chain joins TRBV28 to TRBJ1-2; the D gene is possibly TRBD1 (5 bases). The CDR3 extends over 15 amino acids. Germline CDR1 is MDHEN and CDR2 is SYDVKM. With 7 bases removed from V and 8 bases from J, the gap between germline ends came to 23 bases. Written as DNA, the CDR3 is TGTGCCAGCAAAAACGCCGGGGAGGGGTCTAGGGGCTACACCTTC. Residues: CASKNAGEGSRGYTF.

This clone was recorded only once. The chain uses TRBV11-2 and TRBJ2-7; a possible D gene is TRBD2 (6 bases). CDR3 length equals 16 residues. CDR1 and CDR2 from the germline V gene are SGHAT and FQNNGV. With 5 bases removed from V and 5 bases from J, the gap between germline ends came to 22 bases. This CDR3 is CASSVGRGTRADEQYF. The CDR3 DNA follows: TGTGCCAGCAGCGTCGGACGGGGGACGAGAGCAGACGAGCAGTACTTC.

The V and J genes are TRBV28 and TRBJ2-7; D is possibly TRBD1 or TRBD2 (5 bases each). Germline CDR1 is MDHEN and CDR2 is SYDVKM. V was clipped by 4 bases and J by 3 bases, with 10 bases between them. CDR3 length equals 13 residues. As DNA, the CDR3 is TGTGCCAGCAGTTCCGGGACCCTCTACGAGCAGTACTTC. It encodes CASSSGTLYEQYF.

This clone was seen a single time. The same CDR3 arises from other DNA sequences in this sample as well. The chain has TRBV7-3 and TRBJ1-1; the match to TRBD1 covers 8 bases. Germline V gives CDR1 SGHTA, CDR2 FQGTGA. The CDR3 contains 13 residues. The V and J ends lost 5 bases and 3 bases, in that order; junction bases with no gene match: 2. The CDR3 spells CASSPTGDTEAFF. The CDR3 DNA is TGTGCCAGCAGCCCGACAGGGGACACTGAAGCTTTCTTT. The whole variable domain, filled in from reference TRBV7-3 and TRBJ1-1, reads GAGVSQTPSNKVTEKGKYVELRCDPISGHTALYWYRQSLGQGPEFLIYFQGTGAADDSGLPNDRFFAVRPEGSVSTLKIQRTERGDSAVYLCASSPTGDTEAFFGQGTRLTVV.

The CDR3 nucleotides are TGTGCCAGCAGCTTTAACCAGGGGGCCGAGGAGACCCAGTACTTC. It codes for CASSFNQGAEETQYF. This rearrangement joins TRBV7-2 to TRBJ2-5, with 8 bases that match TRBD1. V dropped 3 bases and J dropped 5; count of bases not matched to a gene: 8. The V gene's germline CDR1 is SGHTA and CDR2 FQGNSA. The CDR3 runs to 15 residues.

This chain joins TRBV9 and TRBJ1-2; D unresolved. CDR3 length equals 16 residues. V was shortened by 4 bases and J by 7 bases, with 23 bases between the two germline ends. From germline, CDR1 is SGDLS and CDR2 YYNGEE. For the CDR3, the DNA is TGTGCCAGCAGCCCACAGAGAGAATGGCTCGGGAGTGGCTACACCTTC. Protein product: CASSPQREWLGSGYTF.